This paragraph reports one T cell receptor (beta chain). No antigen is known for it. Unique-molecular-identifier-tagged TCR beta cDNA libraries were used. T cells numbering roughly 1 to 10 million yielded roughly 0.5 million cDNA molecules. MiXCR, applied by TCRdb to the PCR reads, yields one record per CDR3 protein. The sample consists of approximately 770,000 distinct CDR3 sequences, around 42% of them appearing once. The data are from a study of post-analysis software for immune sequencing data. V was clipped by 0 bases and J by 6 bases, with 7 bases between them. This CDR3 has 13 residues. Germline V gene lookup returns CDR1 SGHTA and CDR2 FQGNSA. Study observations and caveats: Five TRBV segments, including TRBV5-6, TRBV5-1 and TRBV20-1, were more frequent in patients than controls.

The sequenced material came from blood. V gene TRBV7-2 combines with J gene TRBJ2-3; D ambiguous. The receptor was isolated from a girl aged 10 to 17 with multiple sclerosis. The CDR3 DNA sequence: TGTGCCAGCAGCTTAGCGCTGTTGGATACGCAGTATTTT. Protein: CASSLALLDTQYF.